The clone carrying this T cell receptor (beta chain) was detected only a few times. No antigen is known for it. The data were taken from a study of cytomegalovirus exposure and HLA in healthy donors. Study conclusions and caveats: A few V segments could not be told apart, such as TRBV6-2 and TRBV6-3, and were left out. Trimming of TCR beta V- and J-genes showed a link, identified in a later analysis, to a missense DCLRE1C variant.

The length of the CDR3 is 12 residues. V was pared by 6 bases and J by 2 bases, with 4 bases between. Looked up from germline, CDR1 is MNHEY and CDR2 is SVGAGI. The PCR used 60 Vbeta and 13 Jbeta primers. Sequencing used immunoSEQ multiplex PCR; TCRdb keeps in-frame clones, though not all of them. This sample yields about 180,000 clones, of which roughly 88% are seen a single time; about 1.2% belongs to the top ten. This TCR came from a boy younger than 10 in good health and CMV-seronegative. The specimen was PBMCs. The rearrangement uses TRBV6-5 and TRBJ2-2; no definite D call. The CDR3 protein is CASSLNTGELFF. The CDR3, as DNA: TGTGCCAGCAGCTTAAACACCGGGGAGCTGTTTTTT.